This TCR beta chain was identified during a study of blood T cells in healthy people across ages. Looked up from germline, CDR1 is SGHRS and CDR2 is YFSETQ. Deletions cut 3 bases from V and 5 bases from J, with 6 bases between. The CDR3 is 12 amino acids. Primers used in a second PCR of roughly 6 to 11 cycles were a sample-barcoded 5' primer and a J-beta primer mix. TCRdb ran MiXCR on the 5' RACE reads and lists one entry per CDR3 protein. The table lists about 1.7 million distinct CDR3 sequences, approximately 28% of them singletons. A minimum of 5 micrograms of total RNA was extracted per sample. Study results and caveats: In these data, TCR beta diversity tracked strongly with naive T cell percentage. Reliance upon unsorted PBMCs precluded definitive naive versus antigen-experienced comparison.

This clonotype has ten or more counts. Its matching antigen is unknown. The chain recombines TRBV5-1 with TRBJ2-1; unclear D gene. The clonotype originates from a woman aged 25-40 years in good health. The sample taken for sequencing was blood. Here the CDR3 reads CASSSMNNEQFF. In DNA, the CDR3 is TGCGCCAGCAGCTCGATGAACAATGAGCAGTTCTTC. The full variable domain, with the rest looked up from reference TRBV5-1 and TRBJ2-1, is KAGVTQTPRYLIKTRGQQVTLSCSPISGHRSVSWYQQTPGQGLQFLFEYFSETQRNKGNFPGRFSGRQFSNSRSEMNVSTLELGDSALYLCASSSMNNEQFFGPGTRLTVL.